A selection of T cell receptor beta chains follows, all from one sample in a study of CD8 T cells in Susac syndrome. TCRdb re-called the immunoSEQ multiplex PCR reads through MiXCR, storing one row per CDR3 protein. This table holds 200,000 to 250,000 distinct CDR3 sequences, 90% to 95% found once. Sequencing input: CD8+ T cells from PBMCs. These receptor sequences come from a human donor with multiple sclerosis. CDR3s include the opening cysteine and the closing phenylalanine or tryptophan. A D gene is named only where the DNA matches it firmly. Clone size appears in some rows only: once, few, many, or a class for an expanded clone.

CDR3 protein	CDR3 DNA	V gene	J gene	D gene	clone size	CDR3 length
CATSRDGNSNYGYTF	TGTGCCACCAGCAGAGATGGGAACAGTAACTATGGCTACACCTTC	TRBV15	TRBJ1-2	.	.	15
CSVAPGQPYEQYF	TGCAGCGTTGCCCCCGGACAGCCCTACGAGCAGTACTTC	TRBV29-1	TRBJ2-7	.	.	13
CSARDLSGPAYNEQFF	TGCAGTGCTAGAGATTTGAGCGGTCCGGCGTACAATGAGCAGTTCTTC	TRBV20-1	TRBJ2-1	.	.	16
CASSPSGAPPNYGYTF	TGTGCCAGCAGCCCATCGGGGGCTCCTCCTAACTATGGCTACACCTTC	TRBV7-9	TRBJ1-2	.	.	16
CASSLAGQGYEQYF	TGTGCCAGCAGCTTAGCAGGACAGGGCTACGAGCAGTACTTC	TRBV7-8	TRBJ2-7	TRBD1	few	14
CASSQLGQTYEQYF	TGCGCCAGCAGCCAGCTGGGACAAACCTACGAGCAGTACTTC	TRBV4-1	TRBJ2-7	.	.	14
CASSVSGDRYNEQFF	TGTGCCAGCAGCGTTTCCGGGGACAGGTACAATGAGCAGTTCTTC	TRBV9	TRBJ2-1	TRBD1	.	15
CASSSGDRAQGYTF	TGTGCCAGCAGTTCTGGTGACAGGGCTCAGGGCTACACCTTC	TRBV7-9	TRBJ1-2	TRBD1	.	14
CATSRVGTTEAFF	TGTGCCACCAGCAGAGTAGGGACCACTGAAGCTTTCTTT	TRBV15	TRBJ1-1	.	.	13
CASSAGGGSSGANVLTF	TGTGCCAGCAGCGCGGGGGGCGGGTCCTCTGGGGCCAACGTCCTGACTTTC	TRBV9	TRBJ2-6	.	.	17
CAWSVQESRRGTQYF	TGTGCCTGGAGTGTACAAGAGAGTAGGAGGGGTACGCAGTATTTT	TRBV30	TRBJ2-3	.	.	15
CSVLPEGHGYTF	TGCAGCGTTTTACCCGAAGGCCATGGCTACACCTTC	TRBV29-1	TRBJ1-2	.	.	12
CASSLSTGTGFSYEQYF	TGTGCCAGCAGTTTATCGACCGGGACAGGGTTCTCCTACGAGCAGTACTTC	TRBV12-3/TRBV12-4	TRBJ2-7	TRBD1	few	17
CASSPDSYSYEQYF	TGCGCCAGCAGCCCTGACAGTTACTCCTACGAGCAGTACTTC	TRBV5-1	TRBJ2-7	.	.	14
CASSITSGRAYAGELFF	TGTGCCAGCAGCATCACTAGCGGGAGGGCTTATGCCGGGGAGCTGTTTTTT	TRBV7-9	TRBJ2-2	TRBD2	.	17
CASSPRTTYEQYF	TGTGCCAGCAGCCCCCGGACTACTTACGAGCAGTACTTC	TRBV7-9	TRBJ2-7	.	.	13
CASSQGNRANYGYTF	TGCGCCAGCAGCCAAGGTAACAGAGCGAACTATGGCTACACCTTC	TRBV4-1	TRBJ1-2	.	.	15
CASSPDWVNTGELFF	TGTGCCAGCAGCCCTGATTGGGTGAACACCGGGGAGCTGTTTTTT	TRBV7-9	TRBJ2-2	.	.	15
CASSALDRAKNIQYF	TGTGCCAGCAGCGCCCTCGACAGAGCCAAAAACATTCAGTACTTC	TRBV13	TRBJ2-4	.	.	15
CASSDVTGTSGYEQYF	TGTGCCAGCAGTGATGTTACTGGGACTAGCGGCTACGAGCAGTACTTC	TRBV6-2/TRBV6-3	TRBJ2-7	TRBD2	.	16
CASSLDRLYEQYF	TGTGCCAGCAGTTTAGACAGACTCTACGAGCAGTACTTC	TRBV12-3/TRBV12-4	TRBJ2-7	.	.	13
CASSPTVIGGQPQHF	TGTGCCAGCTCGCCTACCGTCATTGGGGGTCAGCCCCAGCATTTT	TRBV7-2	TRBJ1-5	.	.	15
CASSKTGTGVNEQFF	TGTGCCAGCAGTAAGACCGGGACAGGGGTCAATGAGCAGTTCTTC	TRBV6-2/TRBV6-3	TRBJ2-1	TRBD1	once	15
CASSLGLMGGWYEQYF	TGTGCCAGCAGCTTGGGCCTTATGGGGGGCTGGTACGAGCAGTACTTC	TRBV5-6	TRBJ2-7	.	.	16
CASSLTSGRNYEQYF	TGTGCCAGCAGTCTGACTAGCGGGAGAAACTACGAGCAGTACTTC	TRBV9	TRBJ2-7	TRBD2	.	15
CASSLSSGSSNEQFF	TGTGCCAGCAGCCTCTCTAGCGGGAGCTCAAACGAGCAGTTCTTC	TRBV7-9	TRBJ2-1	TRBD2	.	15
CASSPSPGGFQETQYF	TGTGCCAGCAGTCCCTCCCCTGGTGGCTTCCAAGAGACCCAGTACTTC	TRBV12-3/TRBV12-4	TRBJ2-5	.	.	16
CSARDGEQYF	TGCAGTGCTAGAGACGGCGAGCAGTACTTC	TRBV20-1	TRBJ2-7	.	.	10
CASSQYRGETGELFF	TGTGCCAGCAGCCAATACAGGGGGGAGACCGGGGAGCTGTTTTTT	TRBV14	TRBJ2-2	TRBD1	.	15
CAWGAGNEQFF	TGTGCCTGGGGCGCTGGCAATGAGCAGTTCTTC	TRBV30	TRBJ2-1	.	.	11
CASSSGATGLYEQYF	TGTGCCAGCAGCTCCGGGGCCACCGGCCTATACGAGCAGTACTTC	TRBV7-9	TRBJ2-7	.	.	15
CASSSGTNNEQFF	TGTGCCAGCAGCAGCGGGACTAACAATGAGCAGTTCTTC	TRBV5-4	TRBJ2-1	TRBD2	.	13
CASSPDGVGMNEQFF	TGTGCCAGCAGCCCCGACGGGGTAGGGATGAATGAGCAGTTCTTC	TRBV12-3/TRBV12-4	TRBJ2-1	.	.	15
CSVPKPDGYTF	TGCAGCGTCCCCAAGCCAGATGGCTACACCTTC	TRBV29-1	TRBJ1-2	.	.	11
CATAKTGQNSPLHF	TGTGCCACCGCGAAGACAGGGCAGAATTCACCCCTCCACTTT	TRBV19	TRBJ1-6	TRBD1	.	14
CASSFGGVGYSPLHF	TGTGCCAGCAGTTTTGGGGGGGTCGGGTACTCACCCCTCCACTTT	TRBV27	TRBJ1-6	.	.	15